The T cell receptor (beta chain) under discussion was sequenced for a study of shared clonotypes between healthy human individuals (TCRdb year 2020). Background on the whole study: The cohort included three men and a couple of women between 18 and 49 years of age. Between about 0.8 and 9 billion PBMCs per donor were obtained by leukapheresis. The study deeply sequenced blood TCR repertoires of about 5 healthy adults to estimate repertoire size and the extent of clonotype sharing between individuals. For each donor, three plates each were used for CD4 naive and CD4 memory, two plates were used for CD8 naive, and one plate was used for CD8 memory. Libraries were prepared and TCR repertoires were sequenced by different laboratories using diverse techniques, in order to increase sequencing depth and limit assay-specific biases.

About this clone itself: Its antigen specificity is not known. One base away there is no much larger clone; base qualities are not given.

TCR CDR3 regions were amplified from genomic DNA by multiplex PCR using the deep immunoSEQ assay. Extracted genomic DNA from each cell subset was spread evenly across all wells of several immunoSEQ 96-well plates, with each plate serving as a replicate. For sorted subsets, roughly 200 ng of genomic DNA, equivalent to around 31,000 T cell genomes, went into each replicate PCR. Purified libraries were measured with a Qubit 3.0 fluorometer, size-checked on a Bioanalyzer 2100, and measured again with the KAPA Library Quantification kit. A separate single-read 150-cycle Illumina NextSeq 550 flow cell was used to sequence each immunoSEQ 96-well plate. The authors' analysis ran thus. Because only junctional sequences without quality scores were contained in the immunoSEQ output, filtering matching that applied to full-length reads could not be performed. To assign V/J genes and CDR3, sequences were annotated against IMGT germline references using PyIR, a Python wrapper for IgBLAST v1.9. Reads were removed for weak V/J assignments (E-value above 1e-6), missing CDR3, stop codons, out-of-frame junctions, or ambiguous translated residues. V3J clonotypes were defined as sequences sharing the same inferred V gene, J gene, and CDR3 amino acid sequence. To compute the percentage overlap between repertoires, the number of shared unique clonotypes was divided by the size of the smaller repertoire. Repertoire richness was assessed with RTK rarefaction, the Chao1 estimator, and Recon v2.1 estimates of unobserved clonotypes. Generation probabilities for all TCRbeta clonotypes obtained by the gDNA method from a handful of donors were computed using OLGA. TCRdb re-hosts the immuneACCESS table, in-frame sequences only. Its copies lack some clones; in the studies checked, an unresolved V gene accounts for under half of them, and the cause for the rest is not known. The V and J calls and clone size are taken from that table; D and trimming were inferred from the DNA. A total of hundreds of thousands of clones appear in this sample, about 95% of them only once. The top ten hold less than 0.06% of the sample.

Healthy HIV-negative adults with no recently reported acute infections or vaccinations were included as donors. Every donor was a Caucasian adult living in Nashville, Tennessee, USA. CD4+ T cells were enriched by magnetic negative selection, after which naive cells were positively selected on CD45RA and the negative fraction was taken as the memory subset. After blood collection by leukapheresis, PBMCs were isolated using Ficoll-Histopaque density gradient centrifugation and then cryopreserved in the vapor phase of liquid nitrogen. Analytical flow cytometry was used to check the purity and quantity of each magnetically sorted T cell population. Genomic DNA was isolated from every sorted fraction and measured by UV absorbance on a Nanodrop 2000c. Overall results and qualifications from the work: Even with the large sequencing depth, rarefaction of the sorted-subset datasets indicated that sequencing was incomplete. Pairwise subsampling indicated that sequencing depth was expected to affect the degree of clonotype sharing among donors. Estimated clonotype richness was generally larger for naive than for memory subsets. Higher generation probabilities were observed for clonotypes shared by all four sorted-subset donors than for non-shared clonotypes. The genetic and exposure-history diversity represented was limited by the small number of donors. When a few donors were compared, the shared fraction of clonotypes was about 5.5% for naive CD4, roughly 3.3% for naive CD8, 2% to 2.5% for memory CD4, and 0.35% to 0.5% for memory CD8. Only blood was sampled, and tissue TCR repertoires likely differ from those in blood.

For CDR1 and CDR2, the germline V gene lists SGHVS and FQNEAQ. The CDR3 runs 16 residues from the cysteine to the phenylalanine. The kept DNA is CDR3 alone, 48 bases in frame from the first base. Trimming at the junction amounts to 1 base on V and 1 base on J, and the germline ends lie 12 bases apart. Sequencing was performed on naive CD4+ T cells sorted from blood. The meaning of the sample's cell subset or site label: CD45RA+ positively selected. The V gene is TRBV7-8 and the J gene is TRBJ2-3, with the identity of the D gene unclear. The receptor was derived from a woman aged 25 to 39 in good health. The CDR3 region reads CASSLVRSWGTDTQYF. The bases read TGTGCCAGCAGCTTAGTGCGGTCCTGGGGCACAGATACGCAGTATTTT. With all but the CDR3 taken from the reference TRBV7-8 and TRBJ2-3 genes, the full variable domain is: GAGVSQSPRYKVAKRGQDVALRCDPISGHVSLFWYQQALGQGPEFLTYFQNEAQLDKSGLPSDRFFAERPEGSVSTLKIQRTQQEDSAVYLCASSLVRSWGTDTQYFGPGTRLTVL.